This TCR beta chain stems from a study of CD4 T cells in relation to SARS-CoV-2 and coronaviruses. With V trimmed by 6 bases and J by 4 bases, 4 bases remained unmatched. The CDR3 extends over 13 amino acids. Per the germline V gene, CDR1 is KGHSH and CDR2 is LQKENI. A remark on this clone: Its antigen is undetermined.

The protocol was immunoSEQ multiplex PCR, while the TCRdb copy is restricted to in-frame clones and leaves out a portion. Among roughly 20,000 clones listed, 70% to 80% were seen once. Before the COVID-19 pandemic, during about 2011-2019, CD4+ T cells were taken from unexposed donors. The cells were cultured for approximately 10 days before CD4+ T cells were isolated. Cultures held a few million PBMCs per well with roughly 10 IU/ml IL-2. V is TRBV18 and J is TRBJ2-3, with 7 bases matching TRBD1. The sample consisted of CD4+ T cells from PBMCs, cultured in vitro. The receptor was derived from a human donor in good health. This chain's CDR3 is CASSRQGPDTQYF. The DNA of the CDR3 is TGTGCCAGCTCGCGACAGGGCCCAGATACGCAGTATTTT.